This entry describes one T cell receptor beta chain. What it recognizes is unknown. Repertoires were generated with immunoSEQ multiplex PCR, while TCRdb's copy carries only in-frame clones and drops some. The profile shows approximately 100,000 clones, about nine tenths of them singletons. V lost 0 bases, J lost 3 bases, and 11 bases lay in between. Germline V gene data show CDR1 as SGHTA and CDR2 as FQGTGA. The CDR3 sequence is 15 residues long. The sample comes from a study of graft-versus-host responses after intestinal transplantation. Whole-study results and caveats: Early HvG declines after transplant were associated with peak circulating GvH clone levels. Detection of GvH clones occurred in recipient marrow, and some had their first appearance in ileum or blood.

The chain employs TRBV7-3 and TRBJ1-2; D perhaps matches TRBD1 (6 bases). The source material was unstimulated CD4+ T cells sorted from spleen or lymph node cells, sampled before intestinal transplant. The TCR comes from a human donor who received an intestinal transplant. The CDR3 bases are TGTGCCAGCAGCTTAACGGCAGGGGCTGACTATGGCTACACCTTC. Translation gives CASSLTAGADYGYTF.